The present T cell receptor (beta chain) was sequenced within a study of blood T cell repertoires in COVID-19 (dated by TCRdb to 2019 to 2021). About the investigation overall: Samples from collaborators originated in the United States, Italy and Spain and spanned both the acute and convalescent phases of COVID-19. Samples came from the ongoing ImmuneRACE study (first 160 participants) plus 1,254 subjects from 6 global collaborators. Deeply sampled blood TCRbeta repertoires from subjects exposed to, actively infected with, or recovered from COVID-19 were included in the dataset. The repertoires were made available in a free public database intended to serve as a resource for research on the immune response to SARS-CoV-2. Where available, HLA class I and class II types were taken from metadata supplied by the sample provider and were not determined by assay-based typing. A de-identified subject ID, COVID-19 status, age in years and sex were almost always included in the sample metadata. The material from the prospective study consisted of cDNA or gDNA derived from T cells, B-cell-depleted T cells, or PBMCs. Summary of the overall study and its limitations: The quantity of clinical and demographic metadata differed by source and by participant and was supplied without curation.

TCRbeta CDR3 regions were amplified from genomic DNA by means of the immunoSEQ Assay, a bias-controlled multiplex PCR. For the original study's pipeline: Within the assay, amplification of reference gene primers was used to estimate how many nucleated cells each sample contained. To quantify the absolute abundance of each unique TCRbeta CDR3 rearrangement, sequence reads were collapsed and filtered. Productive Simpson clonality was computed per sample as the square root of Simpson's diversity index over productive rearrangements. TCRdb's version of the immuneACCESS table is confined to in-frame rearrangements and falls short of the full clone set. An unresolved V gene accounts for under half of the shortfall where checked; the remainder is of unknown origin. V, J and clone size are those of that table, while D and trimming were read from the DNA. For this sample there are over 15,000 clones; about 80% appear just once. Less than 25% of the sample comes from the top ten.

The CDR3 goes from the cysteine to the phenylalanine over 15 residues. This entry keeps only the CDR3 DNA: 45 bases, framed from base 1. CDR1 and CDR2 are read off the germline V gene as MDHEN and SYDVKM. V drops 0 bases and J drops 5 bases, leaving 11 bases in between. On this clone itself: What this receptor recognizes is not known. No qualities accompany the bases; no much larger clone lies one base away.

Whole blood was collected in K2EDTA tubes by collaborating institutions according to the institutions' own protocols. For TCRbeta analysis, collaborator samples were shipped as frozen whole blood, as isolated PBMCs, or as DNA extracted from either sample type. This sequence uses TRBV28 and TRBJ1-5; TRBD1 is possibly the D segment (6 matching bases). The sequenced sample was peripheral blood. The origin of this receptor is a man in his sixties with active or convalescent COVID-19. At the DNA level, the sequence is TGTGCCAGCAGTTTATGGACAGGATCACATCAGCCCCAGCATTTT. Protein translation: CASSLWTGSHQPQHF. With the portions outside the CDR3 filled from the reference TRBV28 and TRBJ1-5 genes, the complete variable region becomes DVKVTQSSRYLVKRTGEKVFLECVQDMDHENMFWYRQDPGLGLRLIYFSYDVKMKEKGDIPEGYSVSREKKERFSLILESASTNQTSMYLCASSLWTGSHQPQHFGDGTRLSIL.